The 8 T cell receptor beta chains reported below all come from one sample, sequenced in a study of shared clonotypes between healthy human individuals. Selected positively for CCR7 and CD45RO-negative, naive CD8 cells excluded terminally differentiated effector memory CD45RA+ cells. Using immunoSEQ multiplex PCR, the repertoire was profiled, and TCRdb retains in-frame clones only, with some absent. This table has millions of clones, roughly 91% appearing once. The sequenced sample consisted of naive CD8+ T cells from PBMCs. The receptors shown here come from a young man in good health. Some clones in this sample may be carry-over from other donors' samples.

This chain connects TRBV7-2 to TRBJ2-2; D ambiguous. The germline V gene has CDR1 SGHTA and CDR2 FQGNSA. V lost 4 bases, J lost 5 bases, and 14 bases lay in between. This CDR3 is 15 amino acids long. The CDR3 loop is CASSSTSGWTGELFF. The CDR3 region has the DNA TGTGCCAGCAGCTCTACGAGTGGCTGGACCGGGGAGCTGTTTTTT.

The rearrangement joins TRBV28 to TRBJ2-7; no firm D call. The CDR3 runs to 12 residues. Deletions cut 5 bases from V and 2 bases from J, with 7 bases between. Per the germline V gene, CDR1 is MDHEN and CDR2 is SYDVKM. The CDR3 DNA is TGTGCCAGCAGTGACGTTCCCTACGAGCAGTACTTC. Its protein product is CASSDVPYEQYF.

This clone was counted a few times. The chain uses TRBV28 and TRBJ1-3; unclear D gene. Deletions cut 6 bases from V and 4 bases from J, with 4 bases between. Germline loops: CDR1 MDHEN, CDR2 SYDVKM. CDR3 size: 11 residues. The CDR3 is CASSRGNTIYF. In nucleotides, the CDR3 is TGTGCCAGCAGCCGGGGAAACACCATATATTTT.

The rearrangement uses TRBV4-1 and TRBJ2-4; a possible D gene is TRBD2 (5 bases). The germline V and J ends were trimmed by 0 bases and 6 bases, with 12 bases remaining between them. The CDR3 is 15 amino acids. The germline V gene has CDR1 MGHRA and CDR2 YSYEKL. The CDR3 spells CASSQDGWERNIQYF. For the CDR3, the DNA is TGCGCCAGCAGCCAAGACGGATGGGAGAGAAACATTCAGTACTTC.

Comments on this clone: In the same sample, other DNA sequences code for this CDR3. This sequence joins TRBV5-6 and TRBJ2-7; TRBD1 might be the D (5 bases). The V end was cut by 0 bases, the J end by 1 base, with 5 bases between. The CDR3 consists of 13 residues. The germline CDR1 and CDR2 sequences are SGHDT and YYEEEE. The CDR3 region is CASSLEGSYEQYF. The CDR3, as DNA: TGTGCCAGCAGCTTGGAGGGGTCCTACGAGCAGTACTTC.

The chain recombines TRBV4-1 with TRBJ2-5, with 11 bases matching TRBD1. The CDR3 contains 15 residues. Unmatched junction bases numbered 1, after V lost 2 bases and J lost 2 bases. Germline CDR1 and CDR2: MGHRA and YSYEKL. The CDR3 coding sequence is TGCGCCAGCAGCCAACGGGACAGGGGGCAAGAGACCCAGTACTTC. Protein sequence: CASSQRDRGQETQYF.

CDR3 protein: CASSLLKVYGTGESPLHF. Written as DNA, the CDR3 is TGTGCCAGCAGTCTACTTAAGGTCTATGGGACAGGGGAATCACCCCTCCACTTT. The chain combines TRBV27 with TRBJ1-6, with TRBD1 matching over 10 bases. Germline CDR1 and CDR2: MNHEY and SMNVEV (reference sequence). The ends lost 5 bases at V and 10 bases at J; junction bases unmatched: 17. The CDR3 totals 18 residues.

The rearrangement uses TRBV29-1 and TRBJ1-3, with D perhaps matching TRBD1 (5 bases). There are 14 residues in the CDR3. The V gene lost 2 bases and the J gene lost 3 bases, with 11 bases spanning the gap. Germline loops: CDR1 SQVTM, CDR2 ANQGSEA. CDR3 sequence: CSVETGDVGNTIYF. CDR3 sequence (DNA): TGCAGCGTTGAAACGGGGGACGTTGGAAACACCATATATTTT.